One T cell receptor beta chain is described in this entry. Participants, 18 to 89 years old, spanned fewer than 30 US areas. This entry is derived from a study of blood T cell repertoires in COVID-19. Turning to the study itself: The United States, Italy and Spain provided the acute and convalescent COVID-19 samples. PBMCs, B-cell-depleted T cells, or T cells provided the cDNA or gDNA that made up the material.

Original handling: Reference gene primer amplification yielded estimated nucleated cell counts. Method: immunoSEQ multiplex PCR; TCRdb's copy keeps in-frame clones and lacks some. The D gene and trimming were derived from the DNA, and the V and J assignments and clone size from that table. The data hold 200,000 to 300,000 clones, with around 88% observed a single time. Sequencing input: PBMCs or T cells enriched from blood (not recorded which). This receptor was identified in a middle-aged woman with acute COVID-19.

CDR3 region: CASSGSLADTQYF. The DNA of the CDR3 is TGCGCCAGCAGTGGTTCGTTAGCAGATACGCAGTATTTT. The V call is TRBV10-1, the J call TRBJ2-3; D unresolved. The germline V and J ends were trimmed by 4 bases and 4 bases, with 9 bases remaining between them. Germline CDR1 WNHNN, CDR2 SYGVQD (reference sequence). The CDR3 is 13 residues long.